Below, one TCR beta chain is given with its context. The source of the sample is a study of blood T cell repertoires in COVID-19. Clones were read by immunoSEQ multiplex PCR, and TCRdb kept only the in-frame ones, dropping some. Of over 60,000 clones listed, 75% to 90% were seen once; the top ten hold 35%. What was sequenced was peripheral blood. This receptor was obtained from a woman older than 75 with active or convalescent COVID-19.

CDR3 residues: CASRTSTVKDTQYF. The CDR3 nucleotides are TGTGCCAGCAGGACTAGCACGGTCAAGGATACGCAGTATTTT. The J gene is TRBJ2-3, the V gene TRBV19; TRBD2 agrees at 8 bases. The trim removed 9 bases at V and 6 bases at J, leaving 11 bases unmatched. Germline V CDR1 and CDR2: LNHDA, SQIVND (reference sequence). CDR3 length: 14 residues.